This passage covers 32 T cell receptor beta chains from one sample sequenced in a study of cytomegalovirus exposure and HLA in healthy donors (dated 2017 in TCRdb). Library preparation used the immunoSEQ multiplex PCR assay. For the multiplex PCR, a mixture combining 60 forward primers for TCR Vbeta segments and 13 reverse primers for TCR Jbeta segments was used. The table comes from immuneACCESS by way of TCRdb, which keeps in-frame sequences with V and J called. Part of the clones is missing from these tables; in studies checked, under half for an unresolved V gene and the rest for unknown reasons. The sample has roughly 110,000 clones on record, roughly 70% of them singletons. The ten largest clones capture 2.5% to 3% of the sample. The sequencing input was PBMCs. These receptors were obtained from a male donor in good health and CMV-seropositive.

The rearrangement joins TRBV2 to TRBJ1-1; 7 positions match TRBD1. Germline V gene sequence: CDR1 SNHLY, CDR2 FYNNEI. This CDR3 is 12 amino acids long. After removal of 8 bases from V and 4 bases from J, the junction contained 4 bases not matched to a gene. CDR3: CASRGDSTEAFF. The CDR3 DNA sequence: TGTGCCAGCCGAGGGGACAGCACTGAAGCTTTCTTT.

The V and J genes are TRBV10-1 and TRBJ2-5; 9 bases map to TRBD2. CDR1 and CDR2 (germline): WNHNN, SYGVQD (reference sequence). The CDR3 contains 13 residues. Trimming removed 7 bases from V and 10 bases from J; junction bases left unmatched: 10. The CDR3 loop is CASNSDSGRIQYF. The CDR3 DNA sequence: TGCGCCAGCAATTCCGATAGCGGGAGAATCCAGTACTTC.

The genes are TRBV30 and TRBJ2-4, with 10 bases that match TRBD2. With V trimmed by 1 base and J by 3 bases, 3 bases remained unmatched. Per the germline V gene, CDR1 is GTSNPN and CDR2 is SVGIG (reference sequence). This CDR3 is 15 amino acids long. The CDR3 spells CAWSGAGGSKNIQYF. The CDR3 DNA sequence: TGTGCCTGGAGTGGAGCGGGAGGGAGCAAAAACATTCAGTACTTC.

The gene calls are TRBV5-1 and TRBJ2-5; 11 bases agree with TRBD1. With V trimmed by 4 bases and J by 5 bases, 4 bases remained unmatched. The germline gives CDR1 SGHRS, CDR2 YFSETQ. This CDR3 is built from 14 residues. In nucleotides, the CDR3 is TGCGCCAGCAGCGGGACAGGGGGGAGGGAGACCCAGTACTTC. Translation: CASSGTGGRETQYF.

This clone was seen just once. V usage is TRBV7-9 and J usage is TRBJ1-4; 10 bases are shared with TRBD1. CDR3 length: 16 amino acids. Germline trimming cut 5 bases from V and 1 base from J; bases unmatched to any gene: 4. CDR1 and CDR2 (germline): SEHNR, FQNEAQ (reference sequence). As DNA, the CDR3 is TGTGCCAGCAGCCTGGGACAGGGGCGAACTAATGAAAAACTGTTTTTT. Its protein product is CASSLGQGRTNEKLFF. Full variable domain (remainder filled in from reference TRBV7-9 and TRBJ1-4): DTGVSQNPRHKITKRGQNVTFRCDPISEHNRLYWYRQTLGQGPEFLTYFQNEAQLEKSRLLSDRFSAERPKGSFSTLEIQRTEQGDSAMYLCASSLGQGRTNEKLFFGSGTQLSVL.

The V gene is TRBV7-8, the J gene TRBJ2-1, with a tentative D call TRBD1 (6 bases). The CDR3 contains 15 residues. V was shortened by 5 bases and J by 3 bases, with 14 bases between the two germline ends. Germline CDR1 and CDR2: SGHVS and FQNEAQ. CDR3 loop: CASSRRTDIYNEQFF. The CDR3 region has the DNA TGTGCCAGCAGCCGCCGGACAGACATCTACAATGAGCAGTTCTTC.

V gene TRBV30 combines with J gene TRBJ1-2, with 7 bases lining up with TRBD1. The CDR3 spans 12 residues. CDR1 is GTSNPN, CDR2 SVGIG, per germline (reference sequence). V shed 4 bases and J 10 bases; nucleotides not matched to a gene: 9. CDR3: CAWKVYTGAYTF. The CDR3 DNA reads as TGTGCCTGGAAGGTTTATACAGGGGCCTACACCTTC.

This clone was picked up a small number of times. The chain employs TRBV5-4 and TRBJ1-4, with TRBD1 matching 10 bases. The trim removed 1 base at V and 6 bases at J, leaving 3 bases unmatched. The CDR3 runs to 15 residues. CDR1 and CDR2 (germline): SGHNT, YYREEE (reference sequence). The CDR3 DNA reads as TGTGCCAGCAGCTTGTTGGGGACAGGGGATGAAAAACTGTTTTTT. Translation gives CASSLLGTGDEKLFF.

This clone was found a few times. The rearrangement uses TRBV7-2 and TRBJ1-1; D is possibly TRBD1 (5 bases). The ends were cut back, 1 base at V and 9 bases at J, with 15 bases in the middle. Germline lookup yields CDR1 SGHTA and CDR2 FQGNSA. This CDR3 is 14 amino acids long. CDR3 residues: CASSLVGGADKAFF. DNA of the CDR3: TGTGCCAGCAGCTTAGTGGGTGGGGCAGATAAAGCTTTCTTT.

The chain combines TRBV5-1 with TRBJ1-1; no reliable D call. V was pared by 6 bases and J by 4 bases, with 28 bases between. This CDR3 contains 18 residues. Germline assignment: CDR1 SGHRS and CDR2 YFSETQ. The CDR3 protein is CASKNTLLPGRTGTEAFF. CDR3 bases: TGCGCCAGCAAGAATACCCTTCTACCCGGAAGAACGGGCACTGAAGCTTTCTTT.

Only one count was recorded for this clone. This rearrangement joins TRBV11-2 to TRBJ2-7; 13 nucleotides line up with TRBD2. With V trimmed by 5 bases and J by 0 bases, 4 bases remained unmatched. This CDR3 is built from 16 residues. CDR1 is SGHAT, CDR2 FQNNGV, per germline. The CDR3 DNA reads TGTGCCAGCAGCCCCCGGACTAGCGGGAGCTCCTACGAGCAGTACTTC. The encoded protein is CASSPRTSGSSYEQYF.

This chain joins TRBV28 and TRBJ1-1; D might be TRBD1 (5 bases). Germline CDR1 is MDHEN and CDR2 is SYDVKM. The CDR3 has 12 residues. V was trimmed by 6 bases and J by 5 bases, leaving 10 bases between them. Here the CDR3 reads CASRLHRTEAFF. The CDR3, as DNA: TGTGCCAGCAGGCTTCACAGGACTGAAGCTTTCTTT.

The J gene is TRBJ2-3, the V gene TRBV7-2, with 14 bases identical to TRBD2. The J segment lost 4 bases and the V segment lost 5 bases, leaving 5 bases of the junction unmatched. The CDR3 covers 16 residues. Germline CDR1 is SGHTA and CDR2 is FQGNSA. The CDR3 here is CASSLRLAGGADTQYF. DNA for the CDR3: TGTGCCAGCAGCCTAAGACTAGCGGGAGGGGCAGATACGCAGTATTTT.

J is TRBJ2-7 and V is TRBV6-5; no reliable D call. The CDR3 consists of 11 residues. V lost 2 bases, J lost 3 bases, and 2 bases lay in between. CDR1 and CDR2 from the germline V gene are MNHEY and SVGAGI. CDR3 in amino acids: CASSYRYEQYF. For the CDR3, the DNA is TGTGCCAGCAGTTACCGCTACGAGCAGTACTTC.

The rearrangement links TRBV7-2 to TRBJ1-1, with D perhaps TRBD1 (6 bases). V was shortened by 3 bases and J by 7 bases, with 15 bases between the two germline ends. Germline V CDR1 and CDR2: SGHTA, FQGNSA. The CDR3 is made up of 14 amino acids. CDR3 amino acids: CASSLGGGGSEAFF. For the CDR3, the DNA is TGTGCCAGCAGCTTGGGGGGAGGGGGGAGTGAAGCTTTCTTT. The full variable domain, completed using reference TRBV7-2 and TRBJ1-1, is GAGVSQSPSNKVTEKGKDVELRCDPISGHTALYWYRQSLGQGLEFLIYFQGNSAPDKSGLPSDRFSAERTGGSVSTLTIQRTQQEDSAVYLCASSLGGGGSEAFFGQGTRLTVV.

The genes are TRBV25-1 and TRBJ1-1, with D perhaps TRBD1 (5 bases). Trimming cost V 7 bases and J 5 bases, with 14 bases left between them. The CDR3 has 13 residues. Germline V gene sequence: CDR1 MGHDK, CDR2 SYGVNS. Written as DNA, the CDR3 is TGTGCCAGCACCACCCGGGGGGGGACTGAAGCTTTCTTT. Translated: CASTTRGGTEAFF.

This chain uses TRBV6-5 with TRBJ1-1, with 7 bases aligning to TRBD1. This CDR3 is built from 16 residues. The trim removed 1 base at V and 2 bases at J, leaving 7 bases unmatched. Germline assignment: CDR1 MNHEY and CDR2 SVGAGI. This CDR3 reads CASSYYETGPNTEAFF. The CDR3 nucleotides read TGTGCCAGCAGTTACTACGAGACAGGGCCAAACACTGAAGCTTTCTTT.

The chain combines TRBV6-5 with TRBJ2-1; D unclear. The ends were cut back, 7 bases at V and 7 bases at J, with 2 bases in the middle. Per germline, CDR1 MNHEY and CDR2 SVGAGI. This CDR3 region has 9 residues. CDR3 protein: CASINEQFF. The DNA for the CDR3 is TGTGCCAGCATAAATGAGCAGTTCTTC.

The chain uses TRBV7-9 and TRBJ2-2; D ambiguous. Trimming shortened V by 3 bases and J by 0 bases, and 5 bases separated the two germline ends. CDR3 length: 14 amino acids. CDR1 and CDR2 from the germline V gene are SEHNR and FQNEAQ (reference sequence). CDR3 region: CASSFRANTGELFF. CDR3 coding DNA: TGTGCCAGCAGCTTCCGGGCGAACACCGGGGAGCTGTTTTTT.

This clone was picked up a small number of times. The rearrangement uses TRBV7-9 and TRBJ1-1; D gene ambiguous. The CDR3 is 14 amino acids. V was shortened by 5 bases and J by 4 bases, with 14 bases between the two germline ends. Looked up from germline, CDR1 is SEHNR and CDR2 is FQNEAQ (reference sequence). CDR3 DNA sequence: TGTGCCAGCAGCACCCAAGGCGGAATCACTGAAGCTTTCTTT. Its protein is CASSTQGGITEAFF.

The genes are TRBV7-9 and TRBJ2-1; D gene ambiguous. This CDR3 has 13 amino acids. Germline CDR1 SEHNR, CDR2 FQNEAQ (reference sequence). Deletions cut 5 bases from V and 8 bases from J, with 13 bases between. CDR3 nucleotide sequence: TGTGCCAGCAGCCTCCCGTTGGAGTATGAGCAGTTCTTC. This gives the protein CASSLPLEYEQFF. Based on the CDR3 plus reference TRBV7-9 and TRBJ2-1, the full variable domain is DTGVSQNPRHKITKRGQNVTFRCDPISEHNRLYWYRQTLGQGPEFLTYFQNEAQLEKSRLLSDRFSAERPKGSFSTLEIQRTEQGDSAMYLCASSLPLEYEQFFGPGTRLTVL.

V gene TRBV6-5 combines with J gene TRBJ2-3, with TRBD2 identical over 7 bases. J lost 0 bases, V lost 5 bases, and 5 bases had no gene match. The CDR3 length is 15 residues. Germline CDR1 MNHEY, CDR2 SVGAGI. In nucleotides, the CDR3 is TGTGCCAGCAGTCCCGGACTAGGGAGCACAGATACGCAGTATTTT. This encodes CASSPGLGSTDTQYF.

The V and J genes are TRBV4-1 and TRBJ2-1; 12 bases line up with TRBD2. Trimming took 0 bases from V and 5 from J; bases not matched to a gene: 2. The CDR3 is 16 amino acids. Germline CDR1 and CDR2: MGHRA and YSYEKL. In nucleotides, the CDR3 is TGCGCCAGCAGCCAAGAGACTAGCGGGGGTAACAATGAGCAGTTCTTC. It translates to CASSQETSGGNNEQFF.

The V gene is TRBV28, the J gene TRBJ1-6; 7 bases map to TRBD1. CDR1 and CDR2 (germline): MDHEN, SYDVKM. The CDR3 has 17 amino acids. V lost 9 bases, J lost 7 bases, and 18 bases stayed unmatched. CDR3 protein: CARPRLQEGTVNSPLHF. The CDR3 DNA is TGTGCCAGGCCCAGACTCCAGGAGGGGACAGTAAATTCACCCCTCCACTTT.

The V and J genes are TRBV28 and TRBJ2-7; no firm D call. Germline V lookup: CDR1 MDHEN, CDR2 SYDVKM. V was cut by 5 bases and J by 3 bases, with 8 bases left in between. CDR3 size: 12 residues. CDR3 nucleotides: TGTGCCAGCAGTCCTCACAGCTACGAGCAGTACTTC. Translating it yields CASSPHSYEQYF.

V usage is TRBV13 and J usage is TRBJ1-3; the D is unclear. Germline values: CDR1 PRHDT, CDR2 FYEKMQ (reference sequence). The CDR3 has 16 amino acids. The ends were cut back, 2 bases at V and 8 bases at J, with 19 bases in the middle. The CDR3 sequence is CASSLLGRAELHTIYF. The CDR3 nucleotides are TGTGCCAGCAGCTTATTGGGCCGTGCTGAACTTCACACCATATATTTT.

The V and J genes are TRBV6-5 and TRBJ2-7; 7 bases fit TRBD2. The CDR3 runs 13 residues. V shed 5 bases and J 0 bases; nucleotides not matched to a gene: 1. Germline V gene data show CDR1 as MNHEY and CDR2 as SVGAGI. In DNA form, the CDR3 reads TGTGCCAGCAGTGGCGGGGGCTCCTACGAGCAGTACTTC. Encoded protein: CASSGGGSYEQYF.

This clone was recorded a few times. V gene TRBV6-1 combines with J gene TRBJ2-7, with TRBD2 identical over 13 bases. With V trimmed by 6 bases and J by 2 bases, 4 bases remained unmatched. CDR3 length equals 15 residues. From germline, CDR1 is MNHNS and CDR2 SASEGT. The CDR3 nucleotides read TGTGCCAGCAGGATGGGACTAGCGGGACCCTACGAGCAGTACTTC. Its translation: CASRMGLAGPYEQYF.

The genes are TRBV7-6 and TRBJ2-7, with 8 bases aligning to TRBD2. Germline assignment: CDR1 SGHVS and CDR2 FNYEAQ. This CDR3 is built from 14 residues. The V segment lost 2 bases and the J segment 5 bases; nucleotides outside the gene matches: 5. This CDR3 is CASSLSGGVHEQYF. The CDR3 DNA sequence: TGTGCCAGCAGCTTAAGCGGGGGAGTCCACGAGCAGTACTTC.

This clone was counted once. The chain links TRBV7-9 to TRBJ2-1, with D hard to call. V was pared by 5 bases and J by 1 base, with 12 bases between. This CDR3 is built from 15 residues. Germline V CDR1 and CDR2: SEHNR, FQNEAQ (reference sequence). The DNA of the CDR3 is TGTGCCAGCAGCCCGAACCCGGAGTCCTACAATGAGCAGTTCTTC. It specifies CASSPNPESYNEQFF.

The chain carries TRBV30 and TRBJ1-1; a possible D gene is TRBD1 (5 bases). The CDR3 spans 15 residues. Germline V gene lookup returns CDR1 GTSNPN and CDR2 SVGIG (reference sequence). The V end lost 1 base, the J end lost 1 base, and 13 bases lay between the germline ends. The CDR3 reads CAWSAQGLTNTEAFF. In nucleotides, the CDR3 is TGTGCCTGGAGTGCTCAGGGCCTAACGAACACTGAAGCTTTCTTT.

This rearrangement joins TRBV7-9 to TRBJ1-6; D ambiguous. V lost 5 bases, J lost 9 bases, and 17 bases lay in between. The length of the CDR3 is 15 residues. Germline lookup yields CDR1 SEHNR and CDR2 FQNEAQ (reference sequence). DNA of the CDR3: TGTGCCAGCAGCCAAACCGGAGGGTTCGGTTCACCCCTCCACTTT. Residues: CASSQTGGFGSPLHF.